This T cell receptor beta chain was sequenced for a study of shared clonotypes between healthy human individuals. The germline V gene has CDR1 SEHNR and CDR2 FQNEAQ (reference sequence). After removal of 1 base from V and 0 bases from J, the junction contained 12 bases not matched to a gene. The CDR3 is made up of 18 amino acids. This clone occurred many times. As originally analysed: ImmunoSEQ output lacked quality scores and full-length reads, limiting matched filtering. The data were produced by immunoSEQ multiplex PCR, yet TCRdb's version contains in-frame clones alone and is incomplete. That table furnishes V, J and clone size, whereas the DNA furnished D and trimming. The profile shows 100,000 to 120,000 clones, around 68% of them singletons.

The clonotype was recovered from a woman aged 30 to 39 in good health. Sequencing input: memory CD8+ T cells sorted from blood. Stated subset: CD45RO+ cells pooled with CCR7-negative TemRA cells. The chain is built from TRBV7-9 and TRBJ2-7; 7 bases map to TRBD2. The CDR3: CASSLDASAGLFSYEQYF. The CDR3 bases are TGTGCCAGCAGCTTAGATGCCTCAGCGGGACTGTTCTCCTACGAGCAGTACTTC.